The clone carrying this TCR beta chain showed up many times. These data originate in a study of blood T cell repertoires in COVID-19. Study summary: T cells, B-cell-depleted T cells, or PBMCs provided the cDNA or gDNA that served as material.

The method was immunoSEQ multiplex PCR; TCRdb's version includes in-frame clones alone and lacks a portion of them. The repertoire includes 110,000 to 150,000 clones, 85% to 90% of them detected once, and approximately 5.4% sits in the top ten. The CDR3 totals 15 residues. V lost 1 base to trimming and J lost 2 bases, with 9 bases between them. The germline V gene has CDR1 LGHNA and CDR2 YNFKEQ. The clonotype was recovered from a human donor in a cohort sampled during active COVID-19. The rearrangement uses TRBV4-2 and TRBJ1-3; perhaps TRBD1 as D (6 bases). Specimen: peripheral blood. CDR3 sequence: CASSQGDTAGNTIYF. CDR3 DNA sequence: TGTGCCAGCAGCCAAGGGGACACTGCTGGAAACACCATATATTTT.